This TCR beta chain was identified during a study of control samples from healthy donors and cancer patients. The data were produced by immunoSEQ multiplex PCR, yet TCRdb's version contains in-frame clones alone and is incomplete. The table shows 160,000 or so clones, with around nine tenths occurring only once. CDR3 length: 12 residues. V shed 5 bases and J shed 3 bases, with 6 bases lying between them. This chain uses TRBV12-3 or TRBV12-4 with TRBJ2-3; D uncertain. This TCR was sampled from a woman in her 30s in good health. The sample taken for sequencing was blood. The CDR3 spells CASSPSTDTQYF. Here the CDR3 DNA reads TGTGCCAGCAGTCCCAGTACAGATACGCAGTATTTT.